Sequencing of this T cell receptor (beta chain) was carried out in a study of molecular identifiers for immune sequencing clone quantification. In its sample, this clonotype was seen a few times. V lost 7 bases, J lost 6 bases, and 6 bases lay in between. The germline CDR1 and CDR2 sequences are MNHEY and SVGAGI. There are 11 residues in the CDR3. Each CDR3 protein is one row after TCRdb ran MiXCR on the PCR reads. The sample includes about 640,000 distinct CDR3 sequences, about 20% of them seen just once. This sequence originates from a human donor in good health. Some libraries in this study had Jurkat cell RNA spiked in. The sequenced sample consisted of naive CD8+ T cells from blood, with Jurkat cell RNA spiked in. Subset noted: FACS-sorted CD8+CD4-CCR7+CD45RA+ naive T cells. This chain links TRBV6-5 with TRBJ2-2; no definite D call. The CDR3 is CASIWSGELFF. DNA for the CDR3: TGTGCCAGCATTTGGTCCGGGGAGCTGTTTTTT.